The next 27 T cell receptor beta chains were all read from a single sample in a study of vaccination and CD4 T cells after COVID-19. Sequenced with the Oncomine TCR Beta short-read assay was DNA taken from cultured CD4+ T cells. TCRdb re-derived calls from the PCR reads in MiXCR, one entry per CDR3 protein. Among more than 9,000 distinct CDR3 sequences listed, about 45% were seen once. Their antigens remain unidentified. The treatment: roughly 11-day PBMC culture with coronavirus spike peptide pools or control peptides (ViraFEST assay). The sample consisted of CD4+ T cells from blood, cultured in vitro. The source is a human donor who had recovered from COVID-19.

This clonotype has more than one count but fewer than ten. J is TRBJ2-5 and V is TRBV6-2 or TRBV6-3, with TRBD2 matching over 7 bases. The germline V gene encodes CDR1 MNHEY and CDR2 SVGEGT. The CDR3 loop spans 13 amino acids. After removal of 2 bases from V and 9 bases from J, the junction contained 6 bases not matched to a gene. CDR3 residues: CASSYGGGDSQYF. The CDR3 nucleotides read TGTGCCAGCAGTTACGGGGGGGGAGATTCCCAGTACTTC.

The chain uses TRBV5-4 and TRBJ1-2, with 10 bases identical to TRBD1. CDR1 is SGHNT and CDR2 is YYREEE in the germline V gene (reference sequence). CDR3 length equals 16 residues. With 1 base clipped from V and 5 bases from J, the junction kept 8 bases outside the gene matches. The CDR3 DNA reads as TGTGCCAGCAGCTTGTCCGGGACAGGGGATTTATATGGCTACACCTTC. Translated: CASSLSGTGDLYGYTF.

The V call is TRBV7-2, the J call TRBJ2-3; 11 bases map to TRBD2. Germline CDR1 is SGHTA and CDR2 is FQGNSA. V was pared by 5 bases and J by 6 bases, with 16 bases of the junction left unmatched. The CDR3 is made up of 18 amino acids. The CDR3 protein is CASSLTPGLAGGQDTQYF. CDR3 bases: TGTGCCAGCAGCCTGACCCCAGGGCTAGCGGGGGGTCAGGATACGCAGTATTTT.

This clonotype was recorded a few times. This chain joins TRBV7-9 and TRBJ2-3; D remains unclear. Germline V CDR1 and CDR2: SEHNR, FQNEAQ (reference sequence). The V end lost 3 bases, the J end lost 2 bases, and 9 bases lay between the germline ends. This CDR3 spans 14 amino acids. CDR3 amino acids: CASSFGQITDTQYF. CDR3 nucleotides: TGTGCCAGCAGCTTCGGCCAAATCACAGATACGCAGTATTTT.

The rearrangement uses TRBV20-1 and TRBJ2-3; TRBD2 agrees at 9 bases. Losses at the gene ends were 3 bases for V and 4 bases for J; bases not matched to a gene: 14. Germline V gene sequence: CDR1 DFQATT, CDR2 SNEGSKA (reference sequence). The CDR3 has 17 residues. The CDR3 DNA is TGCAGTGCTAGTGGAGGGATTAGACTAGCGGTCCCAGATACGCAGTATTTT. Encoded protein: CSASGGIRLAVPDTQYF.

The rearrangement links TRBV20-1 to TRBJ1-4; no reliable D call. The V and J ends lost 6 bases and 5 bases respectively, with 16 bases between them. The CDR3 sequence is 14 residues long. Germline V gene lookup returns CDR1 DFQATT and CDR2 SNEGSKA (reference sequence). The CDR3 sequence is CSATKKWENEKLFF. For the CDR3, the DNA is TGCAGTGCCACCAAGAAGTGGGAAAATGAAAAACTGTTTTTT.

V is TRBV6-2 or TRBV6-3 and J is TRBJ2-1; 7 nucleotides align to TRBD1. V lost 5 bases, J lost 5 bases, and 3 bases stayed unmatched. CDR3 length equals 13 residues. The germline V gene encodes CDR1 MNHEY and CDR2 SVGEGT. CDR3 DNA sequence: TGTGCCAGCAGTAGGGGGCCTAACAATGAGCAGTTCTTC. Its protein product is CASSRGPNNEQFF.

This clonotype was detected only a few times. V and J are TRBV28 and TRBJ2-3; D remains unclear. The CDR3 spans 17 residues. The V end was cut by 6 bases, the J end by 1 base, with 20 bases between. Germline V gene lookup returns CDR1 MDHEN and CDR2 SYDVKM. CDR3 amino acids: CASSLNGRPWGTDTQYF. Written as DNA, the CDR3 is TGTGCCAGCAGCCTTAACGGTAGGCCATGGGGCACAGATACGCAGTATTTT.

This clonotype showed up just a few times. The chain links TRBV6-1 to TRBJ1-2; maybe TRBD1 (5 bases). The V end lost 6 bases, the J end lost 5 bases, and 13 bases lay between the germline ends. The CDR3 is made up of 13 amino acids. Germline V gives CDR1 MNHNS, CDR2 SASEGT. This CDR3 is CASSRDGAYGYTF. The CDR3, as DNA: TGTGCCAGCAGCCGGGACGGAGCTTATGGCTACACCTTC.

This clonotype was observed a handful of times. This sequence joins TRBV6-1 and TRBJ1-2, with D possibly TRBD1 on 6 matching bases. V was shortened by 5 bases and J by 4 bases, with 17 bases between the two germline ends. The CDR3 consists of 15 residues. Germline loops: CDR1 MNHNS, CDR2 SASEGT. CDR3 loop: CASSPVGGSSYGYTF. CDR3 in DNA: TGTGCCAGCAGTCCAGTGGGGGGCAGTTCCTATGGCTACACCTTC.

V usage is TRBV10-3 and J usage is TRBJ1-1; D not certain. Trimming pared 4 bases from V and 2 bases from J, leaving 8 bases between. Germline V lookup: CDR1 ENHRY, CDR2 SYGVKD. The CDR3 spans 13 residues. CDR3 coding DNA: TGTGCCATCAGTGGCGAGCTAAACACTGAAGCTTTCTTT. It specifies CAISGELNTEAFF.

Sample share makes this clonotype large. V and J are TRBV5-5 and TRBJ2-2; D uncertain. V lost 0 bases and J 1 base, leaving 10 bases between the germline ends. Germline CDR1 reads SGHKS; CDR2 reads YYEKEE (reference sequence). The CDR3 length is 16 residues. The CDR3 coding sequence is TGTGCCAGCAGCTTGGTTCGGATACGGAACACCGGGGAGCTGTTTTTT. As protein: CASSLVRIRNTGELFF.

The chain joins TRBV5-1 to TRBJ1-1; D possibly corresponds to TRBD1 (5 bases). Germline V lookup: CDR1 SGHRS, CDR2 YFSETQ. There are 14 residues in the CDR3. The V end lost 1 base, the J end lost 1 base, and 8 bases lay between the germline ends. The CDR3 coding sequence is TGCGCCAGCAGCTTGAATGGGGGGAACACTGAAGCTTTCTTT. Protein product: CASSLNGGNTEAFF.

The chain recombines TRBV4-3 with TRBJ1-1; D not certain. This CDR3 has 13 residues. Germline CDR1 and CDR2: LGHNA and YSLEER. V was trimmed by 0 bases and J by 7 bases, leaving 9 bases between them. The CDR3 DNA sequence: TGCGCCAGCAGCCAAGATTTTACGGGTGAAGCTTTCTTT. Amino acid sequence: CASSQDFTGEAFF.

The chain has TRBV2 and TRBJ1-1, with 8 positions matching TRBD1. CDR3 length equals 13 residues. V trimming: 9 bases; J trimming: 4 bases; junction bases outside the gene matches: 7. Germline V CDR1 and CDR2: SNHLY, FYNNEI. CDR3 loop: CASKQGETTEAFF. The CDR3 DNA reads as TGTGCCAGTAAACAGGGGGAGACCACTGAAGCTTTCTTT.

V is TRBV12-3 or TRBV12-4 and J is TRBJ2-5; the D gene is possibly TRBD2 (7 bases). The CDR3 runs to 15 residues. Between the trimmed V and J ends, which lost 3 bases and 5 bases, there was a span of 16 bases. This chain's CDR3 is CASSFGGLADETQYF. CDR3 DNA: TGTGCCAGCAGTTTCGGGGGGCTAGCGGATGAGACCCAGTACTTC.

The chain combines TRBV19 with TRBJ1-6; D unclear. The CDR3 is 20 amino acids. Germline CDR1 reads LNHDA; CDR2 reads SQIVND (reference sequence). V was clipped by 4 bases and J by 0 bases, with 22 bases between them. The CDR3 nucleotides are TGTGCCAGTAGTAATATAGCTGTCCGGGTTACTAGCTCCTATAATTCACCCCTCCACTTT. This encodes CASSNIAVRVTSSYNSPLHF.

The chain joins TRBV11-3 to TRBJ2-3; D possibly matches TRBD1 or TRBD2 (5 bases each). V was clipped by 3 bases and J by 3 bases, with 16 bases between them. The CDR3 length is 16 residues. Germline V gives CDR1 SGHNT, CDR2 YENEEA. CDR3: CASSLGRRDQTDTQYF. CDR3 nucleotide sequence: TGTGCCAGCAGCTTGGGACGTAGGGACCAAACAGATACGCAGTATTTT.

V usage is TRBV6-1 and J usage is TRBJ1-1, with 7 bases identical to TRBD1. Per the germline V gene, CDR1 is MNHNS and CDR2 is SASEGT. The CDR3 consists of 13 residues. Unmatched junction bases numbered 7, after V lost 5 bases and J lost 7 bases. CDR3 in DNA: TGTGCCAGCAGTCCCAGGGGGGGAGGTGAAGCTTTCTTT. It translates to CASSPRGGGEAFF.

This clonotype has only a few counts. J is TRBJ1-5 and V is TRBV19, with D possibly matching TRBD1 (6 bases). Deletions cut 8 bases from V and 7 bases from J, with 15 bases between. The CDR3 extends over 13 amino acids. Germline V gene sequence: CDR1 LNHDA, CDR2 SQIVND (reference sequence). CDR3 region: CASGGGAGQPQHF. CDR3 nucleotides: TGTGCCAGTGGCGGGGGCGCTGGCCAGCCCCAGCATTTT.

In DNA, the CDR3 is TGTGCCAGCAGCTTACGGACAGGGGCGTATATGGAGCAGTACTTC. Translated, it gives CASSLRTGAYMEQYF. The rearrangement links TRBV11-1 to TRBJ2-7; 9 bases map to TRBD1. In germline, CDR1 is SGHAT, CDR2 FQDESV (reference sequence). The CDR3 is made up of 15 amino acids. Unmatched junction bases numbered 9, after V lost 2 bases and J lost 7 bases.

This chain connects TRBV5-4 to TRBJ2-7, with 9 bases fitting TRBD2. Unmatched junction bases numbered 14, after V lost 3 bases and J lost 7 bases. CDR1 is SGHNT and CDR2 is YYREEE in the germline V gene (reference sequence). This CDR3 is built from 16 residues. CDR3 nucleotide sequence: TGTGCCAGCAGCTCGTTTGGTGCGGGGGGGCCTGGAGAGCAGTACTTC. The encoded protein is CASSSFGAGGPGEQYF.

V usage is TRBV10-3 and J usage is TRBJ1-6; TRBD1 matches 7 bases. The CDR3 totals 14 residues. The germline V gene has CDR1 ENHRY and CDR2 SYGVKD. Germline trimming cut 3 bases from V and 7 bases from J; bases unmatched to any gene: 3. As DNA, the CDR3 is TGTGCCATCAGTGATAGGGGGCGGAATTCACCCCTCCACTTT. Translating gives CAISDRGRNSPLHF.

This chain connects TRBV5-1 to TRBJ2-1; perhaps TRBD1 as D (6 bases). V was clipped by 4 bases and J by 5 bases, with 16 bases between them. The CDR3 has 15 amino acids. Germline loops: CDR1 SGHRS, CDR2 YFSETQ. The CDR3 loop is CASSRTDRTNNEQFF. DNA of the CDR3: TGCGCCAGCAGCCGCACAGACAGGACCAACAATGAGCAGTTCTTC.

The gene calls are TRBV5-6 and TRBJ1-3; no reliable D call. The germline V gene encodes CDR1 SGHDT and CDR2 YYEEEE. V was shortened by 0 bases and J by 4 bases, with 14 bases between the two germline ends. The CDR3 length is 16 residues. The CDR3 coding sequence is TGTGCCAGCAGCTTGGCCGCTCGGGCGGGGGGAAACACCATATATTTT. This translates into CASSLAARAGGNTIYF.

This clonotype was detected only a few times. V usage is TRBV12-3 or TRBV12-4 and J usage is TRBJ1-2; no clear D. Trimming left V 3 bases short and J 4 bases short, with 9 bases between. The CDR3 loop spans 13 amino acids. CDR3 amino acids: CASSLRLFYGYTF. CDR3 sequence (DNA): TGTGCCAGCAGTTTGCGCCTCTTCTATGGCTACACCTTC.

This clonotype was detected only a few times. This sequence joins TRBV12-3 or TRBV12-4 and TRBJ1-5; possibly TRBD1 for D (5 bases). The CDR3 sequence is 15 residues long. V lost 6 bases, J lost 0 bases, and 12 bases lay in between. Here the CDR3 DNA reads TGTGCCAGCAGACTCGGACAAAATAGCAATCAGCCCCAGCATTTT. It is translated as CASRLGQNSNQPQHF.